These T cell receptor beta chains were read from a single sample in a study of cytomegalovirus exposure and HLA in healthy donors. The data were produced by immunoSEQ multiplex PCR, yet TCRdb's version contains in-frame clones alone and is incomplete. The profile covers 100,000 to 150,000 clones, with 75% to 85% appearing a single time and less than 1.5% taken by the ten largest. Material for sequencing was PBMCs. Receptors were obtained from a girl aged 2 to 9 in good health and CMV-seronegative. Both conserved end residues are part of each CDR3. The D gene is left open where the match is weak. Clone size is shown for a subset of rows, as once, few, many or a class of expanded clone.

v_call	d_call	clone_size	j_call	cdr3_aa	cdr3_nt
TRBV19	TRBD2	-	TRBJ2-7	CASSLKLAGGPYEQYF	TGTGCCAGTAGTTTGAAACTAGCGGGGGGGCCCTACGAGCAGTACTTC
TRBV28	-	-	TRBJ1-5	CASSLWDSQDYSNQPQHF	TGTGCCAGCAGTTTATGGGACAGCCAGGATTATAGCAATCAGCCCCAGCATTTT
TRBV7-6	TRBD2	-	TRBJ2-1	CASSLGEREVYNEQFF	TGTGCCAGCAGCTTAGGGGAGCGGGAGGTCTACAATGAGCAGTTCTTC
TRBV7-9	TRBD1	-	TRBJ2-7	CASSLDRDRGHHEQYF	TGTGCCAGCAGCTTAGATCGGGACAGGGGGCACCACGAGCAGTACTTC
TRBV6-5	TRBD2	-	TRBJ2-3	CASSYSRRGGADTQYF	TGTGCCAGCAGTTACTCCAGGCGGGGGGGTGCGGATACGCAGTATTTT
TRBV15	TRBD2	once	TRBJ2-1	CATSRVAGGPWDEQFF	TGTGCCACCAGCAGAGTCGCGGGGGGGCCGTGGGATGAGCAGTTCTTC
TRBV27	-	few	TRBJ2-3	CASSPGTQVSTDTQYF	TGTGCCAGCAGTCCGGGTACTCAAGTCAGCACAGATACGCAGTATTTT
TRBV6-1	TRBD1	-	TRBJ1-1	CASKLGQGSYTEAFF	TGTGCCAGCAAACTCGGACAGGGAAGTTACACTGAAGCTTTCTTT
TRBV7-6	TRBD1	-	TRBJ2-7	CASSFKTGQATYEQYF	TGTGCCAGCAGCTTCAAAACGGGACAGGCGACCTACGAGCAGTACTTC
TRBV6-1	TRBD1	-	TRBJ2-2	CASSGGQGNTGELFF	TGTGCCAGCAGCGGCGGACAGGGGAACACCGGGGAGCTGTTTTTT
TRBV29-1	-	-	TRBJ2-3	CSVEGPATGFTDTQYF	TGCAGCGTTGAAGGCCCCGCGACGGGATTCACAGATACGCAGTATTTT
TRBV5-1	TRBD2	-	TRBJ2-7	CASSSGLAGANYEQYF	TGCGCCAGCAGCTCGGGACTAGCGGGGGCCAACTACGAGCAGTACTTC
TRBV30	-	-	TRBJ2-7	CAWSPDRRSYEQYF	TGTGCCTGGAGTCCAGACAGGCGTTCCTACGAGCAGTACTTC
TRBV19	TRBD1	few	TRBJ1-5	CASSISGQGPQPQHF	TGTGCCAGTAGTATTTCGGGACAGGGCCCTCAGCCCCAGCATTTT
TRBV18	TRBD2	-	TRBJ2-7	CASSPRGLAGGNSYEQYF	TGTGCCAGCTCACCACGGGGACTAGCGGGAGGGAACTCCTACGAGCAGTACTTC
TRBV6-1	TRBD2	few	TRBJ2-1	CASSPTGLAGVEQFF	TGTGCCAGCAGCCCAACGGGACTAGCGGGGGTGGAGCAGTTCTTC
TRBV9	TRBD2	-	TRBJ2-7	CASSAGGGNEQYF	TGTGCCAGCAGCGCCGGGGGGGGGAACGAGCAGTACTTC
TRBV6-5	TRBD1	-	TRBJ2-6	CASTPTGNGANVLTF	TGTGCCAGCACCCCGACAGGGAATGGGGCCAACGTCCTGACTTTC
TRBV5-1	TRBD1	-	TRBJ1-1	CASSFYTGDTEAFF	TGCGCCAGCAGCTTTTATACAGGGGACACTGAAGCTTTCTTT
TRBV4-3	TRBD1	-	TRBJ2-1	CASSQEPGQGGNEQFF	TGCGCCAGCAGCCAAGAACCGGGACAGGGGGGGAATGAGCAGTTCTTC
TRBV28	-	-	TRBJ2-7	CASSDGRALWEQYF	TGTGCCAGCAGTGACGGCAGGGCCCTATGGGAGCAGTACTTC
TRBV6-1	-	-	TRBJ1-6	CASSESFVHRNSPLHF	TGTGCCAGCAGTGAAAGCTTTGTTCACAGAAATTCACCCCTCCACTTT
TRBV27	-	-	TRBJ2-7	CASSLSGQTYEQYF	TGTGCCAGCAGTTTAAGCGGACAGACCTACGAGCAGTACTTC
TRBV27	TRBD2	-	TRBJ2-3	CASSSKSGSDTQYF	TGTGCCAGCAGTTCCAAAAGCGGGAGTGATACGCAGTATTTT
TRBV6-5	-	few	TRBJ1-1	CASSIQSNTEAFF	TGTGCCAGCAGTATACAGTCTAACACTGAAGCTTTCTTT
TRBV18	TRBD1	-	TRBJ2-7	CASSPRDRVSEQYF	TGTGCCAGCTCACCCAGGGACAGGGTCTCAGAGCAGTACTTC
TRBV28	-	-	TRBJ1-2	CASSPWDTYYGYTF	TGTGCCAGCAGTCCCTGGGACACTTACTATGGCTACACCTTC
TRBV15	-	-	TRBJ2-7	CATRREPDPRQYEQYF	TGTGCCACCAGAAGGGAGCCGGATCCCAGACAATACGAGCAGTACTTC
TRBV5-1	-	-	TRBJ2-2	CASSLPRAGELFF	TGCGCCAGCAGCTTGCCGAGGGCCGGGGAGCTGTTTTTT
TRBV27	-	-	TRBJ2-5	CASSLSSRGETQYF	TGTGCCAGCAGTTTATCCTCTAGGGGGGAGACCCAGTACTTC
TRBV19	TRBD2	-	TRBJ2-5	CASSTTAGGRETQYF	TGTGCCAGTAGTACTACAGCGGGAGGACGCGAGACCCAGTACTTC
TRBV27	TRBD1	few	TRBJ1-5	CASTGTGGQPQHF	TGTGCCAGCACCGGGACAGGGGGACAGCCCCAGCATTTT
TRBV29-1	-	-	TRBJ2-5	CSVAGTVGETQYF	TGCAGCGTTGCCGGGACTGTAGGAGAGACCCAGTACTTC
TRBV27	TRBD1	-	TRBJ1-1	CASHNQGQEKYEAFF	TGTGCCAGCCACAACCAGGGACAGGAAAAATATGAAGCTTTCTTT
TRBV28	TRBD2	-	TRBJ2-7	CASSHSTSTYEQYF	TGTGCCAGCAGTCATTCGACTAGCACCTACGAGCAGTACTTC
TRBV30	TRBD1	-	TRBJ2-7	CAWSVEQGGYEQYF	TGTGCCTGGAGTGTAGAACAGGGGGGATACGAGCAGTACTTC
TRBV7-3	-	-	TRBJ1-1	CASSWADNTEAFF	TGTGCCAGCAGCTGGGCCGACAACACTGAAGCTTTCTTT
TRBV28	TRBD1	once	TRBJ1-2	CASMDRGYGYTF	TGTGCCAGCATGGACAGGGGCTATGGCTACACCTTC
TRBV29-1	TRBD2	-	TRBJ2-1	CSVTPAGLAYNEQFF	TGCAGCGTTACCCCCGCGGGACTAGCCTACAATGAGCAGTTCTTC
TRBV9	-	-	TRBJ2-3	CASSAGKIADTDTQYF	TGTGCCAGCAGCGCCGGAAAGATAGCGGACACAGATACGCAGTATTTT
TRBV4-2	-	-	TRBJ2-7	CASSQALRGEQYF	TGTGCCAGCAGCCAAGCACTAAGAGGCGAGCAGTACTTC
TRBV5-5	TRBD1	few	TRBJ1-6	CASYVGQATSGFAPLHF	TGTGCCAGCTACGTGGGACAGGCGACATCGGGATTCGCACCCCTCCACTTT
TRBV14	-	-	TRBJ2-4	CASSQEGANIQYF	TGTGCCAGCAGCCAGGAGGGGGCCAACATTCAGTACTTC
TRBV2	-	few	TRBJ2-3	CALRGNPDTQYF	TGTGCCCTAAGGGGAAACCCAGATACGCAGTATTTT
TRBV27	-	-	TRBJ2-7	CASSLSLNYEQYF	TGTGCCAGCAGTTTATCCCTAAACTACGAGCAGTACTTC
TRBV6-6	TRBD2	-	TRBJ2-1	CASSSSGRLNEQFF	TGTGCCAGCAGTTCTAGCGGGAGGCTCAATGAGCAGTTCTTC
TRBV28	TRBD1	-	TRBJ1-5	CASRTGTFGNQPQHF	TGTGCCAGCAGGACAGGGACGTTCGGTAATCAGCCCCAGCATTTT
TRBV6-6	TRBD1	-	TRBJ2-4	CASSYDRGFNIQYF	TGTGCCAGCAGTTACGACAGGGGATTTAACATTCAGTACTTC
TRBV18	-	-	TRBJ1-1	CASSPPRDRTEAFF	TGTGCCAGCTCACCACCGAGGGATAGGACTGAAGCTTTCTTT
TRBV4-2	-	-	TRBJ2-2	CASSQDEQNTGELFF	TGTGCCAGCAGCCAAGATGAGCAAAACACCGGGGAGCTGTTTTTT
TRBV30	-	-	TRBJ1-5	CAWRSGGDQPQHF	TGTGCCTGGAGGTCGGGGGGCGACCAGCCCCAGCATTTT
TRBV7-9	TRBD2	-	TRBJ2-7	CASSQGTSGSYEQYF	TGTGCCAGCAGCCAAGGGACTAGCGGCAGCTACGAGCAGTACTTC